The TCR beta chain under discussion was sequenced for a study of control samples from healthy donors and cancer patients. Some clones are missing from TCRdb's copy, which holds only in-frame ones; the method was immunoSEQ multiplex PCR. The sample holds some 100,000 clones, 80% to 95% seen once. The CDR3 consists of 14 residues. Unmatched junction bases numbered 9, after V lost 5 bases and J lost 7 bases. In germline, CDR1 is PRHDT, CDR2 FYEKMQ (reference sequence). The chain employs TRBV13 and TRBJ1-2, with 8 bases matching TRBD1. The TCR sequence derives from a human donor in good health. The donor label of this sample is uncertain. Sequencing input: blood. Here the CDR3 reads CASSLGTGTTGYTF. The CDR3 coding sequence is TGTGCCAGCAGCCTCGGGACAGGAACAACTGGCTACACCTTC.